The text below deals with one T cell receptor (beta chain). These data belong to a study of shared clonotypes between healthy human individuals. As for the study in general: Per donor, CD8 memory used one plate, CD8 naive used two, CD4 memory used three and CD4 naive used three.

Data came from immunoSEQ multiplex PCR; TCRdb stores just in-frame clones and leaves some out. This sample has some 2 million clones, with about 95% found just once. V dropped 1 base and J dropped 5; count of bases not matched to a gene: 5. Germline-derived CDR1 and CDR2 are MNHNS and SASEGT. This CDR3 spans 14 amino acids. Positively selected for CCR7, the CD45RO-negative cells used as naive CD8 cells excluded terminally differentiated effector memory CD45RA+ cells. The sequenced sample consisted of naive CD8+ T cells sorted from blood. The clonotype comes from a man aged 18 to 35 in good health. The chain links TRBV6-1 to TRBJ2-7, with TRBD2 identical over 7 bases. Here the CDR3 reads CASSEGTRFDEQYF. The CDR3 DNA follows: TGTGCCAGCAGTGAAGGGACTAGATTTGACGAGCAGTACTTC.